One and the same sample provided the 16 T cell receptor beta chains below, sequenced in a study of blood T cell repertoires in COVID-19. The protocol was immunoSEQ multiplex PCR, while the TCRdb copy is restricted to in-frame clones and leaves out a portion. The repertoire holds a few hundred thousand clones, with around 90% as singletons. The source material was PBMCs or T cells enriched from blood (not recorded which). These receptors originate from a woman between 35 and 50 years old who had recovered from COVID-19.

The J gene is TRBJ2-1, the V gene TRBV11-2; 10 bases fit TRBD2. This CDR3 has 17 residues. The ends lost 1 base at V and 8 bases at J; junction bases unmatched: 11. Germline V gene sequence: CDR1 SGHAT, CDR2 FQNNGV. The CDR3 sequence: CASSLVPGTSGNDEQFF. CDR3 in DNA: TGTGCCAGCAGCTTAGTCCCCGGTACTAGCGGGAACGATGAGCAGTTCTTC.

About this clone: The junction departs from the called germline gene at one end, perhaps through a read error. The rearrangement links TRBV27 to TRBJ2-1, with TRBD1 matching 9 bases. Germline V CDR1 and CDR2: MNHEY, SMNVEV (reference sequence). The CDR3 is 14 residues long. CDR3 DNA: TGTGCCAGCAGTATATCACAGGGGGCAAATGAGCAGTTCTTC. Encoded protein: CASSISQGANEQFF.

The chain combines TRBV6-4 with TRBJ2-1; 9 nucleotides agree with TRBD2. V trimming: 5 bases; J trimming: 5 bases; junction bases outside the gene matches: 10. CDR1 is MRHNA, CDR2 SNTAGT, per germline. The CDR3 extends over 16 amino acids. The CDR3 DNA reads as TGTGCCAGCAGTCCTCGGCCTAGCGGGATAAACAATGAGCAGTTCTTC. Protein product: CASSPRPSGINNEQFF.

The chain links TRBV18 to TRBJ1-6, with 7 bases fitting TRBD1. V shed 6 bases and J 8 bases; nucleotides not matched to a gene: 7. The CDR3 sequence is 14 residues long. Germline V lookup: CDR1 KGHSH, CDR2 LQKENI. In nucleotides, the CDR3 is TGTGCCAGCTCCCAAGGACAGGATTATTCACCCCTCCACTTT. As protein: CASSQGQDYSPLHF. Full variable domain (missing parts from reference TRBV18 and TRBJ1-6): NAGVMQNPRHLVRRRGQEARLRCSPMKGHSHVYWYRQLPEEGLKFMVYLQKENIIDESGMPKERFSAEFPKEGPSILRIQQVVRGDSAAYFCASSQGQDYSPLHFGNGTRLTVT.

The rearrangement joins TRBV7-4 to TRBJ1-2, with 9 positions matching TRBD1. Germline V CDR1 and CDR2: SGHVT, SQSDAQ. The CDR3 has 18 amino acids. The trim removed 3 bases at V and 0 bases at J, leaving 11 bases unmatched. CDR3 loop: CASSFLLDRGLANYGYTF. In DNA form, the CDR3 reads TGTGCCAGCAGCTTTTTGTTGGACAGGGGCCTAGCTAACTATGGCTACACCTTC.

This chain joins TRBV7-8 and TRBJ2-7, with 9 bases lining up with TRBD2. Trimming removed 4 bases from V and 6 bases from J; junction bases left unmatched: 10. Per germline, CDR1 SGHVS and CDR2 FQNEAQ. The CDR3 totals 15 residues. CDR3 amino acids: CASSYSAGGAGEQYF. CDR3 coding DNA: TGTGCCAGCAGCTATTCGGCGGGAGGGGCTGGCGAGCAGTACTTC.

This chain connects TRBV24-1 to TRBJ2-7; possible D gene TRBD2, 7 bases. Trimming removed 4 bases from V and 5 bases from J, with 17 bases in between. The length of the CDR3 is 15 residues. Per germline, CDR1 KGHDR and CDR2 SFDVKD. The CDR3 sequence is CATSDSIQGGNEQYF. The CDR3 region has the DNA TGTGCCACCAGTGACTCGATACAGGGAGGGAACGAGCAGTACTTC.

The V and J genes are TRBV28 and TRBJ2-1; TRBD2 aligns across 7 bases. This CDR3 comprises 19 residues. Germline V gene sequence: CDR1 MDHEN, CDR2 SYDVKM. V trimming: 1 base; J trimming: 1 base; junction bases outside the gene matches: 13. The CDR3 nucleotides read TGTGCCAGCAGTTTATCTGGGGGAGGGAGATCAACTTCCTACAATGAGCAGTTCTTC. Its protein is CASSLSGGGRSTSYNEQFF. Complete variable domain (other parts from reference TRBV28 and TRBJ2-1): DVKVTQSSRYLVKRTGEKVFLECVQDMDHENMFWYRQDPGLGLRLIYFSYDVKMKEKGDIPEGYSVSREKKERFSLILESASTNQTSMYLCASSLSGGGRSTSYNEQFFGPGTRLTVL.

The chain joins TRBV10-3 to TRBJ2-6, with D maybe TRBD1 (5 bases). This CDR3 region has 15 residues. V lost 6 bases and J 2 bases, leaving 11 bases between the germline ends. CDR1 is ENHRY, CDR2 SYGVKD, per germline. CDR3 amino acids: CAISQGRTGANVLTF. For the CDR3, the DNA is TGTGCCATCAGCCAGGGAAGGACTGGGGCCAACGTCCTGACTTTC.

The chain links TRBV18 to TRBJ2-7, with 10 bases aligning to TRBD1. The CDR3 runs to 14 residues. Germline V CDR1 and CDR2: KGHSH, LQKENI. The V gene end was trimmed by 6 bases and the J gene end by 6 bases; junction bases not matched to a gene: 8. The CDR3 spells CASSPGTGVSEQYF. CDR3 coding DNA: TGTGCCAGCTCCCCAGGGACAGGGGTCTCCGAGCAGTACTTC. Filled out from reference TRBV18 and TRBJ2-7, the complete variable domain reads NAGVMQNPRHLVRRRGQEARLRCSPMKGHSHVYWYRQLPEEGLKFMVYLQKENIIDESGMPKERFSAEFPKEGPSILRIQQVVRGDSAAYFCASSPGTGVSEQYFGPGTRLTVT.

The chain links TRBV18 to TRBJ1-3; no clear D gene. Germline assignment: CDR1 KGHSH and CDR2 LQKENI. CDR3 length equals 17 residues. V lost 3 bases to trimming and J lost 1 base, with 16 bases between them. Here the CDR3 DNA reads TGTGCCAGCTCACCGTCTCAGACTGGTGCTTCTGGAAACACCATATATTTT. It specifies CASSPSQTGASGNTIYF.

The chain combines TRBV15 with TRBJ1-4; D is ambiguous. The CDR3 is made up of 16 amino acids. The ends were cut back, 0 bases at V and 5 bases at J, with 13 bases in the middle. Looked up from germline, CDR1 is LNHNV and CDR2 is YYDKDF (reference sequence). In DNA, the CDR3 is TGTGCCACCAGCAGAGAAAACGGGGTTGCGAATGAAAAACTGTTTTTT. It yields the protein CATSRENGVANEKLFF.

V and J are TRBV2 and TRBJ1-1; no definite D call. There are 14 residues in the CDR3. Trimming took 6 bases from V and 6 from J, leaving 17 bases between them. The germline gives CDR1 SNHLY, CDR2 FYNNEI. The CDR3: CASRDSMARPEAFF. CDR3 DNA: TGTGCCAGCAGGGACTCAATGGCCCGCCCTGAAGCTTTCTTT.

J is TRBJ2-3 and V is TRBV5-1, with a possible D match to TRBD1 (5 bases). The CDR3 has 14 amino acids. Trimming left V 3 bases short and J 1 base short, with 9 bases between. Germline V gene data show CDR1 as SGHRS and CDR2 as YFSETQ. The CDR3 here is CASSSRAGTDTQYF. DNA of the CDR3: TGCGCCAGCAGCTCCAGGGCGGGCACAGATACGCAGTATTTT. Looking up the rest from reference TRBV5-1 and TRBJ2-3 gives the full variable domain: KAGVTQTPRYLIKTRGQQVTLSCSPISGHRSVSWYQQTPGQGLQFLFEYFSETQRNKGNFPGRFSGRQFSNSRSEMNVSTLELGDSALYLCASSSRAGTDTQYFGPGTRLTVL.

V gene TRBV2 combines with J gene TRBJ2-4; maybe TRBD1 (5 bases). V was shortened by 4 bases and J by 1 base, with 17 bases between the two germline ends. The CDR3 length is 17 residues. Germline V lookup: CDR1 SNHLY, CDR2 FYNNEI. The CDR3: CASSATGGLSAKNIQYF. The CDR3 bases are TGTGCCAGCAGTGCTACAGGTGGATTGAGCGCCAAAAACATTCAGTACTTC.

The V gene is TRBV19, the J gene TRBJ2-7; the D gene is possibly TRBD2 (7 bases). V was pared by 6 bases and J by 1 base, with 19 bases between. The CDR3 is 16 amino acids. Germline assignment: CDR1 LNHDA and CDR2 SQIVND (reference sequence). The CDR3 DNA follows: TGTGCCAGTAGCCCCTATGCGGGGGCAAAGTCCTACGAGCAGTACTTC. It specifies CASSPYAGAKSYEQYF.